The 2 T cell receptor beta chains in this list originate from one sample, sequenced in a study of response to subunit inactivated influenza vaccine. TCRdb re-analysed the RT-PCR reads in MiXCR, keeping a single row per CDR3 protein. Counted here are hundreds of thousands of distinct CDR3 sequences, 15% to 18% occurring once; the ten biggest clones make up roughly 11%. Sample: PBMCs from blood, taken 12 days after vaccination. These receptors were taken from a man aged 50 to 59 who received an inactivated influenza vaccine.

The CDR3 protein is CASSPSSSLGAFF. The CDR3 DNA follows: TGTGCCAGCAGCCCCAGTTCGAGCTTGGGAGCTTTCTTT. This chain links TRBV7-2 with TRBJ1-1; the D is unclear. CDR1 is SGHTA and CDR2 is FQGNSA in the germline V gene. The ends were cut back, 5 bases at V and 10 bases at J, with 17 bases in the middle. The CDR3 contains 13 residues.

The CDR3 loop is CASSQLAGGRETQYF. CDR3 coding DNA: TGCGCCAGCAGCCAACTAGCGGGGGGCCGAGAGACCCAGTACTTC. V is TRBV4-1 and J is TRBJ2-5, with TRBD2 matching 11 bases. The CDR3 has 15 residues. Germline V gene lookup returns CDR1 MGHRA and CDR2 YSYEKL. V lost 2 bases and J lost 4; bases outside the gene matches: 3.